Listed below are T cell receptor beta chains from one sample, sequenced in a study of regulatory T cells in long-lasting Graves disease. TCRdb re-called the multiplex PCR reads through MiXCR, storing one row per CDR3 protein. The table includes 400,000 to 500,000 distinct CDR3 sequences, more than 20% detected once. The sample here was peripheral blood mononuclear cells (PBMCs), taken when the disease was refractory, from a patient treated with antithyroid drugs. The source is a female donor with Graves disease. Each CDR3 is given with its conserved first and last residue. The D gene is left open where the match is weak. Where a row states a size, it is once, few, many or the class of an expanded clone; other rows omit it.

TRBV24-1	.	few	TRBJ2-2	TGTGCCACCGGAAGGAACACCGGGGAGCTGTTTTTT	CATGRNTGELFF
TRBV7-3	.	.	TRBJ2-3	TGTGCCAGCAGCCAGACCTCCAGCACAGATACGCAGTATTTT	CASSQTSSTDTQYF
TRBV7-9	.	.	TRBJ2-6	TGTGCCAGCAGCAATGCGGGACATTCGAGCTCTGGGGCCAACGTCCTGACTTTC	CASSNAGHSSSGANVLTF
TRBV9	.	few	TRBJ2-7	TGTGCCAGCAGCGTAGAGGGGCACTACGAGCAGTACTTC	CASSVEGHYEQYF
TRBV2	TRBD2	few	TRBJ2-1	TGTGCCAGGGATCTCGAATGGACTAGCGGGAGGAATGAGCAGTTCTTC	CARDLEWTSGRNEQFF
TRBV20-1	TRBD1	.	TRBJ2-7	TGCAGTGCTAGAGATGGGACAGGGTCCTACGAGCAGTACTTC	CSARDGTGSYEQYF
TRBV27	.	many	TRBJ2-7	TGTGCCAGCAGTTTATATCTGGGGAACCCCTACGAGCAGTACTTC	CASSLYLGNPYEQYF
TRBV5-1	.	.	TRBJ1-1	TGCGCCAGCAGCTTGGTGTCCCAGAGCATGAACACTGAAGCTTTCTTT	CASSLVSQSMNTEAFF
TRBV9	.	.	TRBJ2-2	TGTGCCAGCAGCGCACTAGTTTCGGTCGGGGAGCTGTTTTTT	CASSALVSVGELFF
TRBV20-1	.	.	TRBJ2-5	TGCAGTGCTAGATATGCTAGTGGAGAGACCCAGTACTTC	CSARYASGETQYF
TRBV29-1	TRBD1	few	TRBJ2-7	TGCAGCGTTGAAGTACGGGACAGGGGTGACTACGAGCAGTACTTC	CSVEVRDRGDYEQYF
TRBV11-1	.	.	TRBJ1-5	TGTGCCAGCACCCGCCCTAAAGTCAATCAGCCCCAGCATTTT	CASTRPKVNQPQHF
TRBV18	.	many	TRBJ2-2	TGTGCCAGCTCATTCAAGACAGGAGGCGGGGAGCTGTTTTTT	CASSFKTGGGELFF
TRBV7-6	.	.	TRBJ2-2	TGTGCCAGCAGCTTAGCCTTATACAAACGTGGCACCGGGGAGCTGTTTTTT	CASSLALYKRGTGELFF
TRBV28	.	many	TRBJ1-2	TGTGCCAGCAGCCGACGTCGGGCAGGGGTCGTTGAGTATGGCTACACCTTC	CASSRRRAGVVEYGYTF
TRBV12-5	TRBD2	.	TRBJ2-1	TGTGCTAGTGGTTTGACACTTCGGGGCCCCGGGACTAGTCACAATGAGCAGTTCTTC	CASGLTLRGPGTSHNEQFF
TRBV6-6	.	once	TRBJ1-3	TGTGCCAGCAGTTACTCGAGGGTGGGCTCTGGAAACACCATATATTTT	CASSYSRVGSGNTIYF
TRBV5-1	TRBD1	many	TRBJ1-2	TGCGCCAGCAGCTGGACAGGGAAATATGGCTACACCTTC	CASSWTGKYGYTF
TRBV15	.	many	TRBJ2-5	TGTGCCACCAGCAGAGGCAACCAAGAGACCCAGTACTTC	CATSRGNQETQYF
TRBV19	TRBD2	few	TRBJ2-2	TGTGCCAGTAGTATAGGGAGCGGGAGGACCGGGGAGCTGTTTTTT	CASSIGSGRTGELFF
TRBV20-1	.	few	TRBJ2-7	TGCAGTGCTAGAGTAGGGGGGAGGCCCTACGAGCAGTACTTC	CSARVGGRPYEQYF
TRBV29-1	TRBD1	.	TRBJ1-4	TGCAGCGTATTAAGTCCAGGGGGCGGCAAACTGTTTTTT	CSVLSPGGGKLFF
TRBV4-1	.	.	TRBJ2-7	TGCGCCAGCAGCCAACGCAGCGCGGCGGGGCACCTCGAGCAGTACTTC	CASSQRSAAGHLEQYF
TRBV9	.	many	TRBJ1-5	TGTGCCAGCAGCTCTGGGGGGTGGCCCCAGCATTTT	CASSSGGWPQHF
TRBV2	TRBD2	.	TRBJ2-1	TGTGCCAGCAGTATGGGACTAGCGGGCTTCAATGAGCAGTTCTTC	CASSMGLAGFNEQFF
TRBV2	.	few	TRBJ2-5	TGTGCCCAGCGGAAGGTGGGGCAAGAGACCCAGTACTTC	CAQRKVGQETQYF
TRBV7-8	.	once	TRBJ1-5	TGTGCCGGCAGCTTAGAGGTGGGGCAGGGAGTACTTAGCAATCAGCCCCAGCATTTT	CAGSLEVGQGVLSNQPQHF
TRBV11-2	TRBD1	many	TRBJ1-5	TGTGCCAGCAGCCCCGGGGACAGGGAGGATCAGCCCCAGCATTTT	CASSPGDREDQPQHF
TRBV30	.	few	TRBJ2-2	TGTGCCTGGAGCGCCGGGACTTTTCCGGGGGAGCTGTTTTTT	CAWSAGTFPGELFF
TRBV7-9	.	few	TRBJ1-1	TGTGCCAGCAGCCCCCGGACCGCGTCGGCTTTCTTT	CASSPRTASAFF
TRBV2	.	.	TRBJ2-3	TGTGCCAGCAACAGGCCAAACACAGATACGCAGTATTTT	CASNRPNTDTQYF
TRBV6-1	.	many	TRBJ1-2	TGTGCCAGCAGTCCCCTCGGCAGGGGACTCTATGGCTACACCTTC	CASSPLGRGLYGYTF
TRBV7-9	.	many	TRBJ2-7	TGTGCCAGCAGCCAATATCTTGGCTCCTACGAGCAGTACTTC	CASSQYLGSYEQYF
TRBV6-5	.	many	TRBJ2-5	TGTGCCAGCAGTTCTCTCCTGATGGGGGACGAGACCCAGTACTTC	CASSSLLMGDETQYF
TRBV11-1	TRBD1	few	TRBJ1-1	TGTGCCAGCAGCTCCTCGGGGACAGGGCTACTGAACACTGAAGCTTTCTTT	CASSSSGTGLLNTEAFF
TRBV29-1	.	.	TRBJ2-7	TGCAGCGTTGAAGTACTAGACTCCTACGAGCAGTACTTC	CSVEVLDSYEQYF
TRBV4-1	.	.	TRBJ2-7	TGCGCCAGCAGCCAAGAGGATGGACTCTACGAGCAGTACTTC	CASSQEDGLYEQYF
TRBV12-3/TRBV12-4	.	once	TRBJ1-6	TGTGCCAGCAGTTTCGGGCAAGTTGCTTCACCCCTCCACTTT	CASSFGQVASPLHF
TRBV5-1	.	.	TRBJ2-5	TGCGCCAGCAGCTTGGGACTGGGCGAAGAGACCCAGTACTTC	CASSLGLGEETQYF
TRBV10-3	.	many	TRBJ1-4	TGTGCCATCAGTGCCCACGAGTCGGAAAAACTGTTTTTT	CAISAHESEKLFF
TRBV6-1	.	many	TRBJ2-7	TGTGCCAGTACAACAGTTTACGAGCAGTACTTC	CASTTVYEQYF
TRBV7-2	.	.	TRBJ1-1	TGTGCCAGCAGCTTAGGACCAAGTAACACTGAAGCTTTCTTT	CASSLGPSNTEAFF
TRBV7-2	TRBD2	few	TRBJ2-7	TGTGCCAGCAGCTTACCGCACACCGGGACTAGCGGGGGCCCCGCGCAGTACTTC	CASSLPHTGTSGGPAQYF
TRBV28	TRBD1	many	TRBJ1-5	TGTGCCAGCAGTTTAGGGACAGGGGAAAATCAGCCCCAGCATTTT	CASSLGTGENQPQHF
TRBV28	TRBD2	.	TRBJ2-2	TGTGCCAGCAGTTTACCTAGCGGGTCCTCGGGGACCGGGGAGCTGTTTTTT	CASSLPSGSSGTGELFF
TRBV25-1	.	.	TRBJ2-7	TGTGCCAGCGCCGATCCGGTCGAGCAGTACTTC	CASADPVEQYF
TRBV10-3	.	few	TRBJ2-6	TGTGCCATGCACAGGGCTGGGGCCAACGTCCTGACTTTC	CAMHRAGANVLTF
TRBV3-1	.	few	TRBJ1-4	TGTGCCGCCAAAGGACGGTCTGCGACAAAACTGTTTTTT	CAAKGRSATKLFF
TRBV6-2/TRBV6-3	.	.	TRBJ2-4	TGTGCCAGCAGTTCTCCGGGGAGAAACATTCAGTACTTC	CASSSPGRNIQYF
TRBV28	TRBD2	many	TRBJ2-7	TGTGCCAGCAGCCCAGGGACTAGCACCGAGCAGTACTTC	CASSPGTSTEQYF
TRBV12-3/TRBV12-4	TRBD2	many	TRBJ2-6	TGTGCCACCCGGGGGAGGTTAGCGGGAGGGTCTGGGGCCAACGTCCTGACTTTC	CATRGRLAGGSGANVLTF
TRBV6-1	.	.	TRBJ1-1	TGTGCCGGCCGGGACACTGTTGCTTCTGAAGCTTTCTTT	CAGRDTVASEAFF
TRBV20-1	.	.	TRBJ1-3	TGCAGTGCTATCAGGATCTCTGGAAACACCATATATTTT	CSAIRISGNTIYF
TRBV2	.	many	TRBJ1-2	TGTGCCAGCAGTGTGGAACAGTCATATGGCTACACCTTC	CASSVEQSYGYTF
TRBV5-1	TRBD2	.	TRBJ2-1	TGCGCCAGCAGCTTAAACCGACTAGCGGGAGTCAGAAATGAGCAGTTCTTC	CASSLNRLAGVRNEQFF
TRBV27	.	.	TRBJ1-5	TGTGCCAGCAGTTTAGGGCAGGCGGGGAAGCCCCAGCATTTT	CASSLGQAGKPQHF
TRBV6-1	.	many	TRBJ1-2	TGTGCCAGCAGGGCGGACAAAGCCTGGGGTGGCGGCTACACCTTC	CASRADKAWGGGYTF
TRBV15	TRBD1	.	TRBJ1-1	TGTGCCACCAGCAGTCTGACGGGAAGACAGGGAGGCCTGGAAGCTTTCTTT	CATSSLTGRQGGLEAFF